The 5 T cell receptor beta chains in this list originate from one sample, sequenced in a study of blood T cell repertoires in COVID-19. This table comes from immunoSEQ multiplex PCR, and its TCRdb copy is limited to in-frame clones, with some not included. Among fewer than 200,000 clones, around four fifths were seen once, and the ten largest hold 7.5% to 8%. The sequencing sample was made of peripheral blood. Source of these receptors: a man aged 35 to 55 who had recovered from COVID-19.

The V call is TRBV7-9, the J call TRBJ2-5; 9 bases are shared with TRBD2. V gave up 5 bases and J gave up 3 bases; unmatched junction bases: 13. CDR1 and CDR2 (germline): SEHNR, FQNEAQ (reference sequence). CDR3 length: 17 residues. The DNA of the CDR3 is TGTGCCAGCAGCCCCCGGCGGGCCAGCGGGGGGAAAGAGACCCAGTACTTC. Protein: CASSPRRASGGKETQYF.

The rearrangement uses TRBV5-4 and TRBJ2-7, with TRBD1 identical over 9 bases. The germline gives CDR1 SGHNT, CDR2 YYREEE (reference sequence). CDR3 length: 14 amino acids. The V gene end was trimmed by 4 bases and the J gene end by 6 bases; junction bases not matched to a gene: 8. The CDR3 DNA reads as TGTGCCAGCAGCCGCGGGACAGGGACGGGCGAGCAGTACTTC. Translating it yields CASSRGTGTGEQYF.

This chain connects TRBV19 to TRBJ2-3, with 7 bases aligning to TRBD1. The CDR3 runs to 15 residues. V lost 5 bases, J lost 5 bases, and 10 bases stayed unmatched. The V gene's germline CDR1 is LNHDA and CDR2 SQIVND (reference sequence). CDR3 in DNA: TGTGCCAGTAGTCCGGAGACAGGGTTGGGAGATACGCAGTATTTT. Its translation: CASSPETGLGDTQYF.

A note on this clone: One end of the junction fails to match germline, which may point to a read error. J is TRBJ2-3 and V is TRBV7-7; 8 bases are a match to TRBD2. CDR1 and CDR2 from the germline V gene are SSHAT and FNYEAQ (reference sequence). The length of the CDR3 is 14 residues. CDR3 sequence reads: CASSPGLAQDTQYF. The DNA for the CDR3 is TGTGCTAGCAGCCCTGGACTAGCACAAGATACGCAGTATTTT.

The chain links TRBV7-6 to TRBJ2-7, with TRBD2 matching over 14 bases. V lost 7 bases and J lost 3; bases outside the gene matches: 8. Germline CDR1 SGHVS, CDR2 FNYEAQ. This CDR3 spans 16 amino acids. In DNA, the CDR3 is TGTGCCAGCACTCAAGGACTAGCGGGAGGTGGCTACGAGCAGTACTTC. Translation gives CASTQGLAGGGYEQYF. Looking up the rest from reference TRBV7-6 and TRBJ2-7 gives the full variable domain: GAGVSQSPRYKVTKRGQDVALRCDPISGHVSLYWYRQALGQGPEFLTYFNYEAQQDKSGLPNDRFSAERPEGSISTLTIQRTEQRDSAMYRCASTQGLAGGGYEQYFGPGTRLTVT.